This entry concerns a single T cell receptor (beta chain). Antigen specificity is unknown. An end of the junction does not agree with germline; a read error may underlie this. The data are from a study of T cells in Graves' hyperthyroidism and ophthalmopathy. About the research overall: Before treatment of any kind, peripheral blood was taken at initial diagnosis.

Germline V gene lookup returns CDR1 SEHNR and CDR2 FQNEAQ (reference sequence). The length of the CDR3 is 16 residues. TCR beta CDR3 regions were amplified from RNA. HTBI primers were employed in a first-round RT-PCR of the TCR CDR3. MiXCR was run by TCRdb on the multiplex PCR reads, yielding one entry per CDR3 protein. This sample has fewer than 450,000 distinct CDR3 sequences, with over 12% found just once. Researchers barred patients who had uncontrolled infection, other autoimmune disease, pregnancy or lactation. Study results and limitations: A 13 V-J model separated ophthalmopathy from stable hyperthyroidism.

The chain uses TRBV7-9 and TRBJ2-2; perhaps D is TRBD1 or TRBD2 (6 bases each). The TCR originated in a man aged 45 to 65 with Graves' ophthalmopathy. The sample consisted of blood. CDR3 DNA: TGTGCCAGCAGCTTAGAGGGGGGCCGGAACACCGGGGAGCCGTTTTTT. This codes for CASSLEGGRNTGEPFF.